This T cell receptor (beta chain) was obtained from a study of blood T cells in healthy people across ages. A second PCR of roughly 7 to 11 cycles used a sample-barcoded 5' primer and a J-beta primer mix. A template-switch adaptor with 12 random nucleotides tagged each cDNA molecule. TCRdb fed the 5' RACE reads into MiXCR, producing one record per CDR3 protein. The table has about 780,000 distinct CDR3 sequences, more than 35% seen once. Germline V CDR1 and CDR2: SGHRS, YFSETQ. The CDR3 is 13 amino acids. The V and J ends lost 3 bases and 6 bases respectively, with 11 bases between them. Study-wide results and limits: Correlation between TCR beta diversity and naive T cell percentage was strong.

With regard to this clonotype: Its antigen is not known.

This sequence originates from a man at least 80 years old in good health. The gene calls are TRBV5-1 and TRBJ2-3; D is unresolved. Sequencing used blood. In DNA form, the CDR3 reads TGCGCCAGCAGCTCCGTAGCATCCGATACGCAGTATTTT. Amino acid sequence: CASSSVASDTQYF.